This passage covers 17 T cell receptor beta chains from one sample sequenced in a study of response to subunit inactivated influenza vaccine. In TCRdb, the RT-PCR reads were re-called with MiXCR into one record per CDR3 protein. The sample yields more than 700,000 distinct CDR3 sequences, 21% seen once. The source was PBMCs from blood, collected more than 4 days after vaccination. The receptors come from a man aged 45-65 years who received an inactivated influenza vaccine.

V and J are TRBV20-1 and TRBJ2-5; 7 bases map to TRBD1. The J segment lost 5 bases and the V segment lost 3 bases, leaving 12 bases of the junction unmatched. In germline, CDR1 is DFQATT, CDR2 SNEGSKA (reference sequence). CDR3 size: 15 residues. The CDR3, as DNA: TGCAGTGCTAGGAGGGGCGACAGGGTTGTGGAGACCCAGTACTTC. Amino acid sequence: CSARRGDRVVETQYF.

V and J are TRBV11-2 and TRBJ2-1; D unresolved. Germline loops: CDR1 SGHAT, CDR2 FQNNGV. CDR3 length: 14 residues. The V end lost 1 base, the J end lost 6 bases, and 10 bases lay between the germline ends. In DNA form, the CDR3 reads TGTGCCAGCAGCTTAGTTGGGCAGACCAATGAGCAGTTCTTC. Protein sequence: CASSLVGQTNEQFF.

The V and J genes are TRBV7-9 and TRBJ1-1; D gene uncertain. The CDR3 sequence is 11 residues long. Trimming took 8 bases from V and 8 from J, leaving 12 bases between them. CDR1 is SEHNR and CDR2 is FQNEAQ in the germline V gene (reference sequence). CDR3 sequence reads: CASSPGGEAFF. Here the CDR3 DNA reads TGTGCCAGCTCCCCCGGAGGAGAAGCTTTCTTT. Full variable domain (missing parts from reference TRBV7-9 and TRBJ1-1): DTGVSQNPRHKITKRGQNVTFRCDPISEHNRLYWYRQTLGQGPEFLTYFQNEAQLEKSRLLSDRFSAERPKGSFSTLEIQRTEQGDSAMYLCASSPGGEAFFGQGTRLTVV.

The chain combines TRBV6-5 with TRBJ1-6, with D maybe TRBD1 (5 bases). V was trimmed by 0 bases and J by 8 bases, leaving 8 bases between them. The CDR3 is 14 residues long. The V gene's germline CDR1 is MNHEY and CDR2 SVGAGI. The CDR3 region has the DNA TGTGCCAGCAGTTACTCCGACAGTCATTCACCCCTCCACTTT. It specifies CASSYSDSHSPLHF.

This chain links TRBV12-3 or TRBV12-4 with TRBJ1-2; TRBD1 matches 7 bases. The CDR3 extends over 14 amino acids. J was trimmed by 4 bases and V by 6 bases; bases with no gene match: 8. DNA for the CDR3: TGTGCCAGCAGCGAGACAGGGCCGGTCTATGGCTACACCTTC. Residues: CASSETGPVYGYTF.

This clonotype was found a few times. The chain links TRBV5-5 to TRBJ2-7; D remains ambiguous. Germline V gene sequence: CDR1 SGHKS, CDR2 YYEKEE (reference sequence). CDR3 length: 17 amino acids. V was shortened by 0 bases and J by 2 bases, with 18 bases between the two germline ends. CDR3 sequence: CASSLERGQHLPYEQYF. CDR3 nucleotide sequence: TGTGCCAGCAGCTTGGAACGTGGGCAGCACCTACCCTACGAGCAGTACTTC.

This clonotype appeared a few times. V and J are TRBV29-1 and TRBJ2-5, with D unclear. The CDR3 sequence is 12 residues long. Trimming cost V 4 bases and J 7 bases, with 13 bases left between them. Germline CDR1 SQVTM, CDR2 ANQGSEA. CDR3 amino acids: CSVAFGSGTQYF. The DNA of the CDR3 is TGCAGCGTTGCCTTCGGGTCCGGGACCCAGTACTTC.

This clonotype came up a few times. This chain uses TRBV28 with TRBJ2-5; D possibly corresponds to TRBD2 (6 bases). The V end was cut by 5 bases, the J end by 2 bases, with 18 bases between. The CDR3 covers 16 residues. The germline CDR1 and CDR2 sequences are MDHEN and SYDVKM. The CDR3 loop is CASSPPPGLSQETQYF. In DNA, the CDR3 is TGTGCCAGCAGTCCACCCCCGGGACTTTCACAAGAGACCCAGTACTTC.

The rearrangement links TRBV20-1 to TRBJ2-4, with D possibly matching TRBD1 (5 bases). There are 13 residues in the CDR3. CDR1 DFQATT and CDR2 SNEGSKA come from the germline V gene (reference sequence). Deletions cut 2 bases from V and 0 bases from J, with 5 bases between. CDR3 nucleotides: TGCAGTGCTAGACAGGGAGCCAAAAACATTCAGTACTTC. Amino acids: CSARQGAKNIQYF.

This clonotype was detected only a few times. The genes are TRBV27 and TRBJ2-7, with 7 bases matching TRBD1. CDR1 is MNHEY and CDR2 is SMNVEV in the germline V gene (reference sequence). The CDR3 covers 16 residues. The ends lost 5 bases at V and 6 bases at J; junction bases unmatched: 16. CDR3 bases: TGTGCCAGCAGTCCGTTGACAGGGTTACCGCCTGGCGAGCAGTACTTC. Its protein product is CASSPLTGLPPGEQYF.

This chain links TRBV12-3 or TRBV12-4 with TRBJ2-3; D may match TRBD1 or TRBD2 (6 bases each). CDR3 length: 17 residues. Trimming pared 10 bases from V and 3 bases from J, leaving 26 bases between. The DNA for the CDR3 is TGTGCCACCGTGCAGGCGAGGGTAGGGGGGAGGACAGATACGCAGTATTTT. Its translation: CATVQARVGGRTDTQYF.

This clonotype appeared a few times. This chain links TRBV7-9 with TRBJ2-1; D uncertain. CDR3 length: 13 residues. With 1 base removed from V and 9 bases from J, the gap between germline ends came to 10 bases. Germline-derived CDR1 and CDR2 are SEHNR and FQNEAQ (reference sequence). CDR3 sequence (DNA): TGTGCCAGCAGCTTAGGCAGACCCACTGAGCAGTTCTTC. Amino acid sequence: CASSLGRPTEQFF.

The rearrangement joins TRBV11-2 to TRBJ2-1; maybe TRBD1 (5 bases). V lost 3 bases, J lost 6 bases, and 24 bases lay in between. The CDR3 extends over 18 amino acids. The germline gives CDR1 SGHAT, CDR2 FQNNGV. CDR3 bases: TGTGCCAGCAGCTTCACGGTGGGCTACCAGGGTGTGGGCAATGAGCAGTTCTTC. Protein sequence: CASSFTVGYQGVGNEQFF.

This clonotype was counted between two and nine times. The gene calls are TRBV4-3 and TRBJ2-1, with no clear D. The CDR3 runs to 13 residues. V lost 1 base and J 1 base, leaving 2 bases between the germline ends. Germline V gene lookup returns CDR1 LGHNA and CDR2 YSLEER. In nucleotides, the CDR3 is TGCGCCAGCAGCCAAGTTTCCTACAATGAGCAGTTCTTC. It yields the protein CASSQVSYNEQFF.

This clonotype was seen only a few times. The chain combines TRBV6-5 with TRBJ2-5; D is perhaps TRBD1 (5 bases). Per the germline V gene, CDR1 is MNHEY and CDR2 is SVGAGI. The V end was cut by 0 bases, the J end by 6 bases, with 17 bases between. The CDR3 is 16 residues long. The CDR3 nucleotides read TGTGCCAGCAGTTACTCTCGGGCAGGGCCAGAGAAGACCCAGTACTTC. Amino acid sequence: CASSYSRAGPEKTQYF.

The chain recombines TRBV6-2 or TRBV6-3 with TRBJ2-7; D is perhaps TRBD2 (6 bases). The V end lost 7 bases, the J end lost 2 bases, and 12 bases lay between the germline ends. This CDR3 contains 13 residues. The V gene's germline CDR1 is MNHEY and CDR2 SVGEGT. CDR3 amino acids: CASIAGPAYEQYF. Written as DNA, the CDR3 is TGTGCCAGCATCGCGGGACCTGCCTACGAGCAGTACTTC.

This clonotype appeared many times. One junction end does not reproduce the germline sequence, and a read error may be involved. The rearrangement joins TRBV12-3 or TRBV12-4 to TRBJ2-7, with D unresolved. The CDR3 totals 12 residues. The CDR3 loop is CASSLASYEQYF. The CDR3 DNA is TGTGCCAGCAGCTTAGCATCCTACGAGCAGTACTTC.